The clone carrying this T cell receptor (beta chain) has a single count. The antigen remains undetermined. V lost 8 bases, J lost 5 bases, and 16 bases lay in between. This CDR3 region has 14 residues. Germline CDR1 MGHDK, CDR2 SYGVNS. This sample is part of a study of cytomegalovirus exposure and HLA in healthy donors. Study-wide results and caveats: A subsequent analysis found that TCR clusters from the first cohort also tended to co-occur in the approximately 130 validation repertoires, with approximately 94% of cluster scores above 0. It was confirmed in vitro that a few of the CMV-associated chains were specific for CMV antigens. The listing of 150 to 200 TCR beta chains classed them as cytomegalovirus-associated.

Clones were sequenced by immunoSEQ multiplex PCR, and TCRdb holds only the in-frame ones, with some missing. The sample shows about 130,000 clones, roughly 90% of them seen only once. J is TRBJ1-5 and V is TRBV25-1; the D gene is possibly TRBD1 (5 bases). This clonotype was obtained from a man between 25 and 39 years old in good health and CMV-seronegative. Sequencing was done on a sample of PBMCs. As DNA, the CDR3 is TGTGCCAGCGGGCCATGGGGGGGGGATCAGCCCCAGCATTTT. Amino acids: CASGPWGGDQPQHF.